This T cell receptor beta chain was documented in a study of blood T cell repertoires in COVID-19. Study in general: Samples taken during acute and convalescent COVID-19 were collected in the United States, Italy and Spain. Sources were T cells, B-cell-depleted T cells, or PBMCs; the material itself was cDNA or gDNA.

Sequencing used immunoSEQ multiplex PCR; TCRdb keeps in-frame clones, though not all of them. The data contain 210,000 or so clones, more than 70% of them singletons. Study members were between about 18 and 95 years old and lived in some 22 US regions. Participants had their cohort set by participant-reported clinical history. Sequencing was carried out using PBMCs or T cells enriched from blood (not recorded which). This clonotype was obtained from a man in his thirties or forties with acute COVID-19.

CDR3 DNA sequence: TGTGCCACCAGCAGAGGCGGCGGACAGCCCGACTCTGGAAACACCATATATTTT. This translates into CATSRGGGQPDSGNTIYF. V and J are TRBV15 and TRBJ1-3, with D perhaps TRBD1 (6 bases). V dropped 1 base and J dropped 0 bases, with 16 bases sitting between them. Germline lookup yields CDR1 LNHNV and CDR2 YYDKDF (reference sequence). The CDR3 is made up of 18 amino acids.